This T cell receptor beta chain was retrieved from a study of CD8 T cells in Susac syndrome. Study-level points and caveats: The authors acknowledged that their TCR sequencing and HLA analysis involved a relatively small number of individuals.

Note on this clonotype: The target antigen is unknown.

Reverse transcription used roughly 0.45 to 1 ug RNA and random hexamers. Multiplex immunoSEQ PCR targeted 54 Vbeta and 13 Jbeta TCR beta segments. One entry per CDR3 protein results from TCRdb running MiXCR on the immunoSEQ multiplex PCR reads. The sample consists of a few hundred thousand distinct CDR3 sequences, about 95% of them appearing once. V was clipped by 0 bases and J by 4 bases, with 7 bases between them. The CDR3 is 13 amino acids. Germline V gene data show CDR1 as GTSNPN and CDR2 as SVGIG (reference sequence). Sequencing was carried out using CD4+ T cells from PBMCs. The chain joins TRBV30 to TRBJ1-5; no clear D gene. This receptor was taken from a human donor with multiple sclerosis. Written as DNA, the CDR3 is TGTGCCTGGAGTGTACGGGAGAATCAGCCCCAGCATTTT. Protein sequence: CAWSVRENQPQHF.